This entry describes one T cell receptor beta chain. Its antigen is as yet unknown. After re-calling the 5' RACE reads, TCRdb lists one entry per CDR3 protein, DNA absent. The listing records some 450,000 distinct CDR3 sequences. This entry comes from a study of T cells expressing NK-cell markers. Background on the study: The TCR beta repertoires were obtained from sorted CD3+CD56+NKG2C+, CD3+CD56+NKG2C- and CD3+CD56-NKG2C+ T cells.

General study findings and limits: These clonotypes also led the CD3+CD56-NKG2C+ fraction in four donors.

The CDR3 length is 17 residues. Looked up from germline, CDR1 is SGHTA and CDR2 is FQGTGA. The receptor was derived from a woman between 18 and 70 years old in good health. The V call is TRBV7-3, the J call TRBJ2-3; the D call of TRBD2 rests on TCRdb alone, since no DNA is present to check it. Sequencing was carried out using blood T cells: a sorted CD56 or NKG2C T cell subset, CD4+ or CD8+ T cells, or bulk PBMC T cells (not recorded which). CDR3 region: CASSLGIGGRGGDTQYF.